This T cell receptor (beta chain) was obtained from a study of T cell responses to AZD1222 COVID-19 vaccine. Study-level points and caveats: Repertoire sampling occurred only after the peak T cell response. Among AZD1222 vaccinees, only 5 to 7 were seropositive at baseline. The reported proportion of spike-specific TCRs targeting unmutated variant regions was nearly half. Donors were chiefly white British, with a greater number of females, and clonal diversity was perhaps underestimated.

This clone appeared a single time. Its specificity is unknown. This CDR3 is 14 amino acids long. Germline V gives CDR1 SEHNR, CDR2 FQNEAQ (reference sequence). The J segment lost 6 bases and the V segment lost 3 bases, leaving 1 base of the junction unmatched. The assay was immunoSEQ multiplex PCR, and TCRdb's table has in-frame clones only and misses some. Here the sample spans 90,000 to 120,000 clones, 85% to 90% being singletons. The sequence was collected from an adult in good health. This chain links TRBV7-9 with TRBJ2-1; 11 bases map to TRBD2. The source material was peripheral blood, sampled on day 0 of AZD1222 vaccination. The CDR3 is CASSFGTSGNEQFF. The CDR3 DNA follows: TGTGCCAGCAGCTTTGGGACTAGCGGCAATGAGCAGTTCTTC. Together with reference TRBV7-9 and TRBJ2-1, the CDR3 gives the full variable domain: DTGVSQNPRHKITKRGQNVTFRCDPISEHNRLYWYRQTLGQGPEFLTYFQNEAQLEKSRLLSDRFSAERPKGSFSTLEIQRTEQGDSAMYLCASSFGTSGNEQFFGPGTRLTVL.